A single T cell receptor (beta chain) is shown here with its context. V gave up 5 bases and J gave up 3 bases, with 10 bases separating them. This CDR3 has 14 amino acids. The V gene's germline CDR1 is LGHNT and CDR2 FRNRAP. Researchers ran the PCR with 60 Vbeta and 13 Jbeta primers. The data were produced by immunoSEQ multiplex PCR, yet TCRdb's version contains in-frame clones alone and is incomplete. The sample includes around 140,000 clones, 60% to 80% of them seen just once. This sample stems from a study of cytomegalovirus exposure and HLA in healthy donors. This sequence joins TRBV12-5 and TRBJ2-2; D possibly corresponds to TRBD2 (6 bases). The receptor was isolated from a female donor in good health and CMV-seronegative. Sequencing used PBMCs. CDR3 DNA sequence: TGTGCTAGTGGTAATAGCGGATACACCGGGGAGCTGTTTTTT. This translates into CASGNSGYTGELFF.